The entry below gives a single TCR beta chain sequence along with its context. These data belong to a study of CD8 T cells in Susac syndrome. With random hexamers, about 0.5 to 1 ug RNA was reverse transcribed. Across 54 Vbeta and 13 Jbeta, immunoSEQ multiplex PCR amplified TCR beta CDR3. TCRdb passed the immunoSEQ multiplex PCR reads through MiXCR, listing each CDR3 protein once. The sample contains 130,000 or so distinct CDR3 sequences, about 95% of which appear only once. The V and J ends lost 9 bases and 4 bases respectively, with 11 bases between them. The CDR3 has 12 amino acids. The germline V gene has CDR1 KGHSH and CDR2 LQKENI.

Sequenced: CD4+ T cells from PBMCs. This TCR was sampled from a human donor with multiple sclerosis. The chain couples TRBV18 to TRBJ2-3; D is undetermined. The CDR3 DNA sequence: TGTGCCAGTACGCGCGCTGCAGATACGCAGTATTTT. This gives the protein CASTRAADTQYF. Combining the CDR3 with reference TRBV18 and TRBJ2-3 gives the whole variable domain NAGVMQNPRHLVRRRGQEARLRCSPMKGHSHVYWYRQLPEEGLKFMVYLQKENIIDESGMPKERFSAEFPKEGPSILRIQQVVRGDSAAYFCASTRAADTQYFGPGTRLTVL.